A single sample gave rise to the 32 T cell receptor beta chains below, sequenced in a study of blood T cell repertoires in COVID-19. Clones were read by immunoSEQ multiplex PCR, and TCRdb kept only the in-frame ones, dropping some. The data hold tens of thousands of clones, with roughly 90% observed a single time. The specimen was peripheral blood. Receptor source: a man older than 75 in a cohort sampled during active COVID-19.

The chain carries TRBV10-3 and TRBJ1-3, with D maybe TRBD1 (5 bases). The V gene's germline CDR1 is ENHRY and CDR2 SYGVKD. The CDR3 extends over 17 amino acids. V gave up 0 bases and J gave up 1 base, with 13 bases separating them. Here the CDR3 reads CAISESGRGPSGNTIYF. DNA of the CDR3: TGTGCCATCAGTGAGTCTGGTAGGGGTCCTTCTGGAAACACCATATATTTT.

This clone was seen a few times. The V gene is TRBV6-6, the J gene TRBJ2-1, with D unclear. Deletions cut 2 bases from V and 6 bases from J, with 5 bases between. The CDR3 is 12 residues long. Per germline, CDR1 MNHNY and CDR2 SVGAGI (reference sequence). Here the CDR3 reads CASSYPVNEQFF. Written as DNA, the CDR3 is TGTGCCAGCAGTTACCCAGTCAATGAGCAGTTCTTC.

The chain links TRBV5-6 to TRBJ2-3, with D uncertain. The CDR3 sequence is 14 residues long. V lost 2 bases and J 4 bases, leaving 11 bases between the germline ends. Germline V gene data show CDR1 as SGHDT and CDR2 as YYEEEE. Here the CDR3 reads CASSFSRNADTQYF. CDR3 in DNA: TGTGCCAGCAGCTTTTCTAGAAACGCAGATACGCAGTATTTT.

J is TRBJ2-1 and V is TRBV7-9; D gene uncertain. The CDR3 sequence is 14 residues long. The V end was cut by 6 bases, the J end by 5 bases, with 14 bases between. Germline CDR1 is SEHNR and CDR2 is FQNEAQ (reference sequence). In nucleotides, the CDR3 is TGTGCCAGCAGGCTCCCCGAACAGAACAATGAGCAGTTCTTC. Its translation is CASRLPEQNNEQFF. Drawing the rest from reference TRBV7-9 and TRBJ2-1, the complete variable domain is DTGVSQNPRHKITKRGQNVTFRCDPISEHNRLYWYRQTLGQGPEFLTYFQNEAQLEKSRLLSDRFSAERPKGSFSTLEIQRTEQGDSAMYLCASRLPEQNNEQFFGPGTRLTVL.

This chain joins TRBV15 and TRBJ2-1, with TRBD1 matching 8 bases. Germline V lookup: CDR1 LNHNV, CDR2 YYDKDF (reference sequence). V was clipped by 7 bases and J by 7 bases; unmatched bases: 12. CDR3 size: 15 residues. The CDR3 loop reads CATTPMDRDTNEQFF. The CDR3 nucleotides read TGTGCCACCACCCCGATGGACAGGGATACGAATGAGCAGTTCTTC.

The chain is built from TRBV11-2 and TRBJ1-1; D is ambiguous. CDR1 is SGHAT and CDR2 is FQNNGV in the germline V gene. V was trimmed by 1 base and J by 3 bases, leaving 12 bases between them. The CDR3 contains 15 residues. The CDR3 DNA follows: TGTGCCAGCAGCTTAGTGACACTGACGGACACTGAAGCTTTCTTT. Protein product: CASSLVTLTDTEAFF.

The rearrangement links TRBV18 to TRBJ2-1; 9 positions agree with TRBD1. The CDR3 extends over 14 amino acids. J lost 8 bases, V lost 2 bases, and 4 bases had no gene match. Per germline, CDR1 KGHSH and CDR2 LQKENI. The CDR3 DNA reads TGTGCCAGCTCACCAAGGACAGGGGAGGATGAGCAGTTCTTC. This translates into CASSPRTGEDEQFF. The variable domain in full, with the rest retrieved from reference TRBV18 and TRBJ2-1, is NAGVMQNPRHLVRRRGQEARLRCSPMKGHSHVYWYRQLPEEGLKFMVYLQKENIIDESGMPKERFSAEFPKEGPSILRIQQVVRGDSAAYFCASSPRTGEDEQFFGPGTRLTVL.

V usage is TRBV5-5 and J usage is TRBJ1-1; no reliable D call. Germline V gives CDR1 SGHKS, CDR2 YYEKEE (reference sequence). The V end was cut by 3 bases, the J end by 7 bases, with 10 bases between. This CDR3 has 12 amino acids. The CDR3 DNA sequence: TGTGCCAGCAGCTCTGCGGGTTATGAAGCTTTCTTT. Encoded protein: CASSSAGYEAFF.

V usage is TRBV29-1 and J usage is TRBJ1-2, with D possibly TRBD1 on 6 matching bases. Deletions cut 8 bases from V and 5 bases from J, with 24 bases between. Germline CDR1 SQVTM, CDR2 ANQGSEA. This CDR3 comprises 15 residues. CDR3 residues: CSPLGSGLRGYGYTF. CDR3 nucleotides: TGCAGCCCGCTAGGGTCCGGCCTAAGGGGGTATGGCTACACCTTC.

V is TRBV19 and J is TRBJ1-2, with D perhaps matching TRBD1 (6 bases). The CDR3 is 17 amino acids. The V and J ends lost 4 bases and 1 base respectively, with 19 bases between them. The germline V gene encodes CDR1 LNHDA and CDR2 SQIVND (reference sequence). CDR3 in amino acids: CASSRQIGQNLNYGYTF. The CDR3 DNA is TGTGCCAGTAGTAGACAGATAGGACAGAATCTTAACTATGGCTACACCTTC.

The chain has TRBV27 and TRBJ2-5, with TRBD1 as a possible D gene (6 bases). CDR1 and CDR2 from the germline V gene are MNHEY and SMNVEV (reference sequence). The CDR3 is 16 amino acids. The germline V and J ends were trimmed by 5 bases and 5 bases, with 21 bases remaining between them. CDR3 loop: CASSPYTGILGETQYF. As DNA, the CDR3 is TGTGCCAGCAGTCCTTATACAGGGATTTTGGGCGAGACCCAGTACTTC.

The chain has TRBV4-3 and TRBJ2-3, with D perhaps matching TRBD1 (5 bases). The length of the CDR3 is 16 residues. Trimming took 1 base from V and 5 from J, leaving 16 bases between them. Germline V gene data show CDR1 as LGHNA and CDR2 as YSLEER. The CDR3 DNA reads TGCGCCAGCAGCCAAGTCCTAGGTCAGGGCGGAGATACGCAGTATTTT. Its translation: CASSQVLGQGGDTQYF.

V usage is TRBV3-1 (or the pseudogene TRBV3-2) and J usage is TRBJ2-5; D may be TRBD1 (5 bases). Trimming stripped 1 base from V and 5 bases from J, with 14 bases between. Germline CDR1 and CDR2: LGHDT and YNNKEL (reference sequence). The CDR3 is 15 amino acids. The CDR3 loop reads CASSQGTGVGETQYF. DNA for the CDR3: TGTGCCAGCAGCCAAGGAACAGGCGTTGGGGAGACCCAGTACTTC.

The rearrangement joins TRBV19 to TRBJ1-1; TRBD1 is a possible D gene (5 bases). The CDR3 covers 13 residues. Germline CDR1 reads LNHDA; CDR2 reads SQIVND (reference sequence). The ends were cut back, 2 bases at V and 7 bases at J, with 11 bases in the middle. The CDR3 DNA reads TGTGCCAGTAGTATAATGACAGTTTATGAAGCTTTCTTT. Amino acids: CASSIMTVYEAFF.

This chain links TRBV11-2 with TRBJ1-1; 7 bases line up with TRBD1. This CDR3 comprises 14 residues. In germline, CDR1 is SGHAT, CDR2 FQNNGV. J gave up 4 bases and V 5 bases, and 7 bases lay outside the gene matches. Here the CDR3 reads CASSGGQLSTEAFF. CDR3 coding DNA: TGTGCCAGCAGCGGGGGACAGCTGAGCACTGAAGCTTTCTTT.

This rearrangement joins TRBV19 to TRBJ2-7, with 7 bases matching TRBD1. Per germline, CDR1 LNHDA and CDR2 SQIVND (reference sequence). Losses at the gene ends were 3 bases for V and 0 bases for J; bases not matched to a gene: 5. The CDR3 totals 15 residues. CDR3 sequence: CASSIKGTDSYEQYF. In DNA form, the CDR3 reads TGTGCCAGTAGTATTAAGGGGACAGACTCCTACGAGCAGTACTTC.

This clone was observed a handful of times. CDR3 amino acids: CASSESGGDSTDTQYF. CDR3 DNA: TGTGCCAGCAGCGAAAGCGGAGGGGACAGCACAGATACGCAGTATTTT. The rearrangement links TRBV9 to TRBJ2-3, with D maybe TRBD2 (6 bases). Germline values: CDR1 SGDLS, CDR2 YYNGEE. V was clipped by 3 bases and J by 0 bases, with 14 bases between them. This CDR3 has 16 residues.

V usage is TRBV9 and J usage is TRBJ2-3; 9 nucleotides match TRBD1. The CDR3 contains 14 residues. From germline, CDR1 is SGDLS and CDR2 YYNGEE. J lost 6 bases, V lost 4 bases, and 6 bases had no gene match. CDR3 nucleotide sequence: TGTGCCAGCAGCCCTCAGACAGGGGGGGATACGCAGTATTTT. As protein: CASSPQTGGDTQYF. Full variable domain (remainder filled in from reference TRBV9 and TRBJ2-3): DSGVTQTPKHLITATGQRVTLRCSPRSGDLSVYWYQQSLDQGLQFLIQYYNGEERAKGNILERFSAQQFPDLHSELNLSSLELGDSALYFCASSPQTGGDTQYFGPGTRLTVL.

The genes are TRBV30 and TRBJ2-2; TRBD1 matches 10 bases. CDR1 is GTSNPN, CDR2 SVGIG, per germline (reference sequence). The V segment lost 5 bases and the J segment 0 bases; nucleotides outside the gene matches: 0. This CDR3 region has 14 residues. This CDR3 is CAWGQGANTGELFF. The CDR3 coding sequence is TGTGCCTGGGGACAGGGGGCGAACACCGGGGAGCTGTTTTTT.

The chain uses TRBV29-1 and TRBJ2-1; no definite D call. Germline lookup yields CDR1 SQVTM and CDR2 ANQGSEA. Between the trimmed V and J ends, which lost 0 bases and 9 bases, there was a span of 12 bases. There are 13 residues in the CDR3. CDR3 coding DNA: TGCAGCGTTGAAGATCGTCAGGTCCTTGAGCAGTTCTTC. It yields the protein CSVEDRQVLEQFF.

V is TRBV24-1 and J is TRBJ2-2; possible D gene TRBD2, 6 bases. CDR1 is KGHDR and CDR2 is SFDVKD in the germline V gene. Trimming shortened V by 4 bases and J by 6 bases, and 11 bases separated the two germline ends. The CDR3 totals 14 residues. The CDR3 loop reads CATSDHRLAGELFF. Here the CDR3 DNA reads TGTGCCACCAGTGACCACCGACTAGCCGGGGAGCTGTTTTTT.

The gene calls are TRBV10-3 and TRBJ2-7; no definite D call. The CDR3 has 13 amino acids. The V end lost 3 bases, the J end lost 0 bases, and 6 bases lay between the germline ends. Per the germline V gene, CDR1 is ENHRY and CDR2 is SYGVKD. The CDR3 region is CAISEKSSYEQYF. The CDR3 DNA is TGTGCCATCAGTGAAAAGAGCTCCTACGAGCAGTACTTC.

The sample holds one count of this clone. The CDR3 DNA follows: TGTGCCAGCAGCTTAGCCTCAGGGGGCGCTTCTTACGGCTACACCTTC. This sequence encodes CASSLASGGASYGYTF. The genes are TRBV7-9 and TRBJ1-2, with 8 positions matching TRBD1. The V gene end was trimmed by 0 bases and the J gene end by 8 bases; junction bases not matched to a gene: 11. In germline, CDR1 is SEHNR, CDR2 FQNEAQ (reference sequence). CDR3 size: 16 residues.

The chain has TRBV6-5 and TRBJ1-5; D is possibly TRBD1 (5 bases). There are 13 residues in the CDR3. CDR1 is MNHEY and CDR2 is SVGAGI in the germline V gene. V lost 3 bases to trimming and J lost 7 bases, with 10 bases between them. Written as DNA, the CDR3 is TGTGCCAGCAGTTATGACAGACAGCAGCCCCAGCATTTT. Translating gives CASSYDRQQPQHF.

A remark on this clone: Different DNA sequences within this sample yield the same CDR3. The chain carries TRBV19 and TRBJ1-1, with 12 bases lining up with TRBD1. V lost 11 bases, J lost 5 bases, and 6 bases stayed unmatched. The CDR3 is made up of 13 amino acids. Germline CDR1 reads LNHDA; CDR2 reads SQIVND (reference sequence). Here the CDR3 DNA reads TGTGCCTCCAGGGACAGGGGGCTTACTGAAGCTTTCTTT. Protein product: CASRDRGLTEAFF.

The DNA of the CDR3 is TGTGCTAGTGGTTTGCGGCTAGCCGGGAAAGATACGCAGTATTTT. It translates to CASGLRLAGKDTQYF. V and J are TRBV12-5 and TRBJ2-3, with a weak D call TRBD2 (5 bases). This CDR3 is 15 amino acids long. The germline CDR1 and CDR2 sequences are LGHNT and FRNRAP. V lost 2 bases, J lost 5 bases, and 14 bases lay in between.

This chain joins TRBV6-2 or TRBV6-3 and TRBJ1-4, with a possible D match to TRBD1 (6 bases). The CDR3 length is 16 residues. V shed 2 bases and J shed 3 bases, with 13 bases lying between them. Germline CDR1 and CDR2: MNHEY and SVGEGT. The CDR3 DNA sequence: TGTGCCAGCAGTTACAGGCAGGGGATCGCTAATGAAAAACTGTTTTTT. Translation: CASSYRQGIANEKLFF.

The chain employs TRBV19 and TRBJ1-2, with 7 bases matching TRBD1. This CDR3 comprises 11 residues. V shed 8 bases, J shed 3 bases, and the junction held 0 bases outside the gene matches. Germline V gives CDR1 LNHDA, CDR2 SQIVND (reference sequence). The chain's CDR3 is CASGQDYGYTF. CDR3 DNA: TGTGCCAGTGGACAGGACTATGGCTACACCTTC.

The rearrangement uses TRBV9 and TRBJ1-5; D unresolved. The ends were cut back, 0 bases at V and 0 bases at J, with 7 bases in the middle. The length of the CDR3 is 15 residues. From germline, CDR1 is SGDLS and CDR2 YYNGEE. The CDR3 bases are TGTGCCAGCAGCGTAGGGCAGAATAGCAATCAGCCCCAGCATTTT. Translated: CASSVGQNSNQPQHF.

The chain joins TRBV2 to TRBJ2-3; 10 bases line up with TRBD1. Germline lookup yields CDR1 SNHLY and CDR2 FYNNEI. This CDR3 has 15 amino acids. With 6 bases clipped from V and 3 bases from J, the junction kept 6 bases outside the gene matches. For the CDR3, the DNA is TGTGCCAGCAGGCGGACAGGGGGAAGGACAGATACGCAGTATTTT. It is translated as CASRRTGGRTDTQYF.

The chain links TRBV2 to TRBJ2-3; unclear D gene. This CDR3 spans 12 amino acids. Germline assignment: CDR1 SNHLY and CDR2 FYNNEI. The V end lost 5 bases, the J end lost 12 bases, and 15 bases lay between the germline ends. The CDR3 nucleotides read TGTGCCAGCAGTCCAAGACAAAAAAGCCAGTATTTT. Protein sequence: CASSPRQKSQYF.

This rearrangement joins TRBV10-2 to TRBJ1-1; D perhaps matches TRBD1 (5 bases). CDR1 WSHSY and CDR2 SAAADI come from the germline V gene. The CDR3 runs 14 residues. V was cut by 8 bases and J by 1 base, with 14 bases left in between. CDR3 region: CASSRSQGNTEAFF. In DNA form, the CDR3 reads TGCGCCAGCTCCCGGTCCCAGGGGAACACTGAAGCTTTCTTT.